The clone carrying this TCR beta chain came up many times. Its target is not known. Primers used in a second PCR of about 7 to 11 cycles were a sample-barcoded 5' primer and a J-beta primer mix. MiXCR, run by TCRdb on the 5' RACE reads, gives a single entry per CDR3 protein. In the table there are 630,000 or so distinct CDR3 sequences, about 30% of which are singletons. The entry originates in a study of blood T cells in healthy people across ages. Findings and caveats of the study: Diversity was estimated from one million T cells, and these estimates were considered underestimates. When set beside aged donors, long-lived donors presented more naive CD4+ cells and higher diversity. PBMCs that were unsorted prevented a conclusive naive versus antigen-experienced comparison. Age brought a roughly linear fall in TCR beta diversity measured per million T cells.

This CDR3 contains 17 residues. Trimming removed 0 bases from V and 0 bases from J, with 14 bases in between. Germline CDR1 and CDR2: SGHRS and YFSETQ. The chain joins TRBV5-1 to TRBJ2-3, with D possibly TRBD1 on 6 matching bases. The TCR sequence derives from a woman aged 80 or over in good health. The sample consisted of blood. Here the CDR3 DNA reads TGCGCCAGCAGCTTGGGGGCGCGGACAGCTAGCACAGATACGCAGTATTTT. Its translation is CASSLGARTASTDTQYF.